The rows below give T cell receptor beta chains drawn from one sample of a study of CD8 T cells in Susac syndrome. Using its own MiXCR run on the immunoSEQ multiplex PCR reads, TCRdb lists one record per CDR3 protein. The data show 120,000 to 150,000 distinct CDR3 sequences, 85% to 95% seen once. Sequenced sample: CD4+ T cells from PBMCs. These receptors were taken from a human donor with multiple sclerosis. CDR3s include the opening cysteine and the closing phenylalanine or tryptophan. The D gene is left open where the match is weak. A clone size is listed for some rows: how often the clone was seen (once, few, many), or a class if it is expanded.

v_call	d_call	clone_size	j_call	cdr3_nt	cdr3_aa
TRBV29-1	TRBD1	NA	TRBJ1-2	TGCAGCGCCGCACAGGGGTTTAGCGATGGCTACACCTTC	CSAAQGFSDGYTF
TRBV20-1	NA	NA	TRBJ1-5	TGCAGTGTCGGAGATAGCAATCAGCCCCAGCATTTT	CSVGDSNQPQHF
TRBV20-1	TRBD2	NA	TRBJ2-7	TGCAGTGCTAGAGAAGGAGAAGTAGCGGGAAAGGGCTACGAGCAGTACTTC	CSAREGEVAGKGYEQYF
TRBV28	NA	NA	TRBJ1-2	TGTGCCAGCAGTTTTGGCTATGGCTACACCTTC	CASSFGYGYTF
TRBV27	NA	NA	TRBJ1-6	TGTGCCAGCAAGAGGGCAGCTAATTCACCCCTCCACTTT	CASKRAANSPLHF
TRBV7-9	TRBD1	NA	TRBJ2-1	TGTGCCAGCAGCTTAGGACAGGGGGCCTCCCTAACCGGCTTCTTC	CASSLGQGASLTGFF
TRBV29-1	NA	NA	TRBJ2-3	TGCAGCGTTCGGCCAGGCATTGGCACAGATACGCAGTATTTT	CSVRPGIGTDTQYF
TRBV7-2	NA	NA	TRBJ2-5	TGTGCCAGCAGCTTTGGGCTAGGAGAGACCCAGTACTTC	CASSFGLGETQYF
TRBV29-1	TRBD1	NA	TRBJ1-1	TGCAGCGTTCGGACAGGGCCGAGGGGCACTGAAGCTTTCTTT	CSVRTGPRGTEAFF
TRBV24-1	NA	NA	TRBJ2-3	TGTGCCACCGGTCTAAGAGGGGGGAACACAGATACGCAGTATTTT	CATGLRGGNTDTQYF
TRBV12-3/TRBV12-4	TRBD1	NA	TRBJ1-2	TGTGCCAGCAGGGGACAGGGGGCTCACTATGGCTACACCTTC	CASRGQGAHYGYTF
TRBV7-9	TRBD2	NA	TRBJ2-7	TGTGCCAGCAGCTTAGAACTAGCGGGAGGCGAGCAGTACTTC	CASSLELAGGEQYF
TRBV29-1	NA	NA	TRBJ2-5	TGCAGCACCAGGGAAGAGACCCAGTACTTC	CSTREETQYF
TRBV20-1	NA	NA	TRBJ2-3	TGCAGTGCTAGGTTTAAAGGGAGGTGGCGTGGTACGACAGATACGCAGTATTTT	CSARFKGRWRGTTDTQYF
TRBV7-6	TRBD2	once	TRBJ2-7	TGTGCCAGCAGCTTAGGCAGGGACTACCCGTGGGAGCAGTACTTC	CASSLGRDYPWEQYF
TRBV5-1	NA	NA	TRBJ1-1	TGCGCCAGCAGCTCCGGGACCTATTACACTGAAGCTTTCTTT	CASSSGTYYTEAFF
TRBV3-1	NA	NA	TRBJ1-2	TGTGCCAGCAGCCAAGATGGGCGGGGCTATGGCTACACCTTC	CASSQDGRGYGYTF
TRBV5-1	NA	NA	TRBJ1-5	TGCGCCAGCAGCGCCCATGGAGAGGGCAATCAGCCCCAGCATTTT	CASSAHGEGNQPQHF
TRBV12-3/TRBV12-4	TRBD2	NA	TRBJ2-5	TGTGCCAGCAGTGTCTCCGGGACTAGCGGGGGGGCCTGGGAGACCCAGTACTTC	CASSVSGTSGGAWETQYF
TRBV7-2	NA	NA	TRBJ2-1	TGTGCCAGCAGCTTAAATTCGGGGGCGTTCAATGAGCAGTTCTTC	CASSLNSGAFNEQFF
TRBV7-9	NA	NA	TRBJ2-5	TGTGCCAGCAGCTTCATTCGAGCCAGCCGGAGGGAGACCCAGTACTTC	CASSFIRASRRETQYF
TRBV20-1	TRBD2	NA	TRBJ2-3	TGCAGTGCTAAGACTAGCGGGGGGGTAAGGTCAGATACGCAGTATTTT	CSAKTSGGVRSDTQYF
TRBV28	NA	once	TRBJ2-1	TGTGCCAGCTTTCCTGAAACCCCGAGTACCAATGAGCAGTTCTTC	CASFPETPSTNEQFF
TRBV9	NA	NA	TRBJ2-1	TGTGCCAGCTCCCTCGGGAGTACAGCATATGAGCAGTTCTTC	CASSLGSTAYEQFF
TRBV28	TRBD2	NA	TRBJ2-3	TGTGCCAGCAAGGCTAGCGGGGGTTTCGGGACAGATACGCAGTATTTT	CASKASGGFGTDTQYF
TRBV29-1	TRBD2	NA	TRBJ2-1	TGCAGCGTGTCCTCTAGCGGTAACTACAATGAGCAGTTCTTC	CSVSSSGNYNEQFF
TRBV28	NA	NA	TRBJ1-5	TGTGCCAGCAGTTATGGGGGGGGCAATCAGCCCCAGCATTTT	CASSYGGGNQPQHF
TRBV6-1	TRBD1	NA	TRBJ2-7	TGTGCCACCACGACAACCGGACAGGGAAGTCACGAGCAGTACTTC	CATTTTGQGSHEQYF
TRBV3-1	TRBD2	NA	TRBJ2-3	TGTGCCAGCAGCCAACCGGGACTAGGAAACACAGATACGCAGTATTTT	CASSQPGLGNTDTQYF
TRBV3-1	TRBD2	NA	TRBJ2-1	TGTGCCAGCAGCCAAGTGGTAGCGGGGCTCAATGAGCAGTTCTTC	CASSQVVAGLNEQFF
TRBV29-1	TRBD2	NA	TRBJ2-1	TGCAGCGTTGAAGGGGGGACTAGCGGGTACAATGAGCAGTTCTTC	CSVEGGTSGYNEQFF
TRBV29-1	TRBD1	NA	TRBJ1-5	TGCAGCGTCGTGACAGGGAGCAATCAGCCCCAGCATTTT	CSVVTGSNQPQHF
TRBV5-4	NA	NA	TRBJ2-3	TGTGCAGAGGGTTCTAGCACAGATACGCAGTATTTT	CAEGSSTDTQYF
TRBV9	NA	NA	TRBJ2-7	TGTGCCAGCAGCGTAGGATCAGGAGGGTACGAGCAGTACTTC	CASSVGSGGYEQYF
TRBV3-1	TRBD2	NA	TRBJ2-5	TGTGCCAGCAGGGCTTTTACTAGCGACGAGACCCAGTACTTC	CASRAFTSDETQYF
TRBV7-2	TRBD2	NA	TRBJ2-5	TGTGCCAGCAGCCCACTAGCGGGGGGGCAAGAGACCCAGTACTTC	CASSPLAGGQETQYF
TRBV6-5	NA	NA	TRBJ1-2	TGTGCCAGCAGTTACGAGGGCAGAGCTCTTAACTATGGCTACACCTTC	CASSYEGRALNYGYTF
TRBV20-1	TRBD1	NA	TRBJ1-5	TGCAGTGCTAGTAACAGGGGAAGCAATCAGCCCCAGCATTTT	CSASNRGSNQPQHF
TRBV6-5	TRBD1	NA	TRBJ1-1	TGTGCCAGCAGTTCGACAGGGTTCATGCTCACTGAAGCTTTCTTT	CASSSTGFMLTEAFF
TRBV3-1	NA	NA	TRBJ1-1	TGTGCCAGCAGCCAAGCGGGCAGGCCAGAAGCTTTCTTT	CASSQAGRPEAFF
TRBV3-1	NA	NA	TRBJ1-5	TGTGCCAGCAGCCCGACGTCGGGACTGGGGCAGCCCCAGCATTTT	CASSPTSGLGQPQHF
TRBV7-9	NA	NA	TRBJ2-3	TGTGCCAGCCGAATCCACGGGAGCACAGATACGCAGTATTTT	CASRIHGSTDTQYF
TRBV14	TRBD2	NA	TRBJ2-7	TGTGCCAGCAGCCAAGATGAGAAGCGGGAGGAAGACGAGCAGTACTTC	CASSQDEKREEDEQYF
TRBV19	TRBD1	NA	TRBJ2-7	TGTGCCAGTAGTCTAGGGGGACAGGGTCGTGAGGAGCAGTACTTC	CASSLGGQGREEQYF
TRBV5-6	NA	NA	TRBJ2-1	TGTGCCAGCAGCGTAACCACTAAAGAGCAGTTCTTC	CASSVTTKEQFF
TRBV7-2	NA	NA	TRBJ2-5	TGTGCCAGCAGCTATTTTAGAGAAGAGACCCAGTACTTC	CASSYFREETQYF
TRBV5-4	TRBD1	NA	TRBJ1-4	TGTGCCAGCAGCAGGGACAGGGGTGAAAAACTGTTTTTT	CASSRDRGEKLFF
TRBV2	NA	NA	TRBJ2-5	TGTGCCAGCAGTGAGGAAGAGACCCAGTACTTC	CASSEEETQYF
TRBV5-1	NA	NA	TRBJ2-2	TGCGCCAGCGCTGTCGGAGGGAGCGACACCGGGGAGCTGTTTTTT	CASAVGGSDTGELFF
TRBV2	TRBD1	NA	TRBJ2-6	TGTGCCAGCAAACGACAGGGGTCCTCTGGGGCCAACGTCCTGACTTTC	CASKRQGSSGANVLTF
TRBV23-1	NA	NA	TRBJ2-4	TGCGCCAGCAGTCAATATTTGGAGGGAGGTGAAAACATTCAGTACTTC	CASSQYLEGGENIQYF
TRBV7-9	TRBD1	once	TRBJ1-2	TGTGCCAGCAGCCCGACAGGGCTCTATGGCTACACCTTC	CASSPTGLYGYTF
TRBV19	NA	NA	TRBJ1-2	TGTGCCAGTAGTATCCGGGTTGGTGACTATGGCTACACCTTC	CASSIRVGDYGYTF
TRBV9	NA	NA	TRBJ2-5	TGTGCCAGCAGCGTAGACGTGGGCGAGACCCAGTACTTC	CASSVDVGETQYF